The clone carrying this T cell receptor (beta chain) was recorded at least ten times. Its specificity is unknown. The entry originates in a study of T cells in Graves' hyperthyroidism and ophthalmopathy. Study results and caveats: Separation of ophthalmopathy from stable hyperthyroidism was achieved by a 13 V-J model.

The V end was cut by 3 bases, the J end by 5 bases, with 10 bases between. CDR1 and CDR2 (germline): SGHAT, FQNNGV. The length of the CDR3 is 13 residues. The investigators amplified TCR beta CDR3 regions from RNA transcripts. A set of HTBI primers served as the primers for a first-round RT-PCR of the TCR CDR3. A single record per CDR3 protein comes from TCRdb applying MiXCR to the multiplex PCR reads. The sample has around 300,000 distinct CDR3 sequences; 20% to 30% are singletons. The TCR comes from a man in his forties or fifties with Graves' hyperthyroidism that later progressed to Graves' ophthalmopathy. The chain couples TRBV11-2 to TRBJ2-5; D remains unclear. The source material was blood. CDR3 amino acids: CASSFNLWETQYF. Here the CDR3 DNA reads TGTGCCAGCAGCTTCAACCTGTGGGAGACCCAGTACTTC.